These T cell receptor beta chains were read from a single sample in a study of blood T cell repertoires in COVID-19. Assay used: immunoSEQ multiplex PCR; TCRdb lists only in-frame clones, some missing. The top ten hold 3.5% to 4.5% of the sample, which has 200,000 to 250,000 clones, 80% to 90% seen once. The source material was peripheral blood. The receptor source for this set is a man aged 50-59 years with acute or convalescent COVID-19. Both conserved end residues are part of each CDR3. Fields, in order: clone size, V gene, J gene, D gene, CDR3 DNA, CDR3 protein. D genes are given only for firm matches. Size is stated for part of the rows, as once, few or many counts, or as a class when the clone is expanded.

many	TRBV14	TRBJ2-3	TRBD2	TGTGCCAGCACCGAAAGTCTGGCGGGAGGCTCAGATACGCAGTATTTT	CASTESLAGGSDTQYF
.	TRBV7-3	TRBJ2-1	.	TGTGCCAGCAGCCCAAACCCAGGAGAGCAGTTCTTC	CASSPNPGEQFF
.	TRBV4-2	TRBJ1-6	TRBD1	TGTGCCAGCAGCCAGCAGGGACAGGGGATTGGGTCACCCCTCCACTTT	CASSQQGQGIGSPLHF
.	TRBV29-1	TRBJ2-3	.	TGCAGCGTGGGGGCAGGGCGAATCGATACGCAGTATTTT	CSVGAGRIDTQYF
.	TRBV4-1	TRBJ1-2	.	TGCGCCAGCAGCCAAGAACTGGACGGGGATGGCTACACCTTC	CASSQELDGDGYTF
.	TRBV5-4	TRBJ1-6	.	TGTGCCAGCAGCTTTTCCGCGACAGCTTCTTTCTATAATTCACCCCTCCACTTT	CASSFSATASFYNSPLHF
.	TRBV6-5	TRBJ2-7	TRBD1	TGTGCCAGCAATTTTCTGGGACAGCCCTACGAGCAGTACTTC	CASNFLGQPYEQYF
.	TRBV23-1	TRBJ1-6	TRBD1	TGCGCCAGCAGCCTGATGGCCGGGACAGTAAATTCACCCCTCCACTTT	CASSLMAGTVNSPLHF
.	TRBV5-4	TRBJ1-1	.	TGTGCCAGCAGCCTCGGGGGGTCCAACACTGAAGCTTTCTTT	CASSLGGSNTEAFF
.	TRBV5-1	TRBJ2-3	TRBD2	TGCGCCAGCAAGACTCGCGGGAGTGCAGATACGCAGTATTTT	CASKTRGSADTQYF
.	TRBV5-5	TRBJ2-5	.	TGTGCCAGCAGCTTAGTCACAGCCCAAGAGACCCAGTACTTC	CASSLVTAQETQYF
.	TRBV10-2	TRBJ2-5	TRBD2	TGCGCCAGCAGTCATTCACTAGCGGGAGGACCAACCATGGAGACCCAGTACTTC	CASSHSLAGGPTMETQYF
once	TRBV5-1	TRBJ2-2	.	TGCGCCAGCAGCTACCTGAGGGACACCGGGGAGCTGTTTTTT	CASSYLRDTGELFF
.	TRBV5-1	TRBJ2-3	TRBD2	TGCGCCAGCAGTAGGACGGGGCGGGAGACAGATACGCAGTATTTT	CASSRTGRETDTQYF
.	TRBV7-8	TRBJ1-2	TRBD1	TGTGCCAGCAGCTTAGCGGGACAGAGGCTGCGGGGCTACACCTTC	CASSLAGQRLRGYTF
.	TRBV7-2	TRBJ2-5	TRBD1	TGTGCCAGCAGCTCCCCTCGGACAGGGGGCGCAAAGACCCAGTACTTC	CASSSPRTGGAKTQYF
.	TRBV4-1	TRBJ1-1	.	TGCGCCAGCAGCCTCCACACGGAGGCTGAAGCTTTCTTT	CASSLHTEAEAFF
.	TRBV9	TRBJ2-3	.	TGTGCCAGCAGCGTACAATCCCAGGGCACAGATACGCAGTATTTT	CASSVQSQGTDTQYF
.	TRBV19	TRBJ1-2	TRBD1	TGTGCCAGTAGTATGGGACAGGGACCATATGGCTACACCTTC	CASSMGQGPYGYTF
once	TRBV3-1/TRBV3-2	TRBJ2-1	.	TGTGCCAGCAGCCAGACAGTCCCTATTACCTACAATGAGCAGTTCTTC	CASSQTVPITYNEQFF
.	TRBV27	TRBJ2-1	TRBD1	TGTGCCAGCAGTTCCCGATCCGGGACAGGTTTCGATGAGCAGTTCTTC	CASSSRSGTGFDEQFF
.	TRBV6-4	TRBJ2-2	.	TGTGCCAGCAGTAGGCAGGGGTCCGGGGAGCTGTTTTTT	CASSRQGSGELFF
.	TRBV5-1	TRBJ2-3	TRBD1	TGCGCCAGCAGCTTGGGGGACAGGGATGGGACAGATACGCAGTATTTT	CASSLGDRDGTDTQYF
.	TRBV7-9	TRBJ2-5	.	TGTGCCAGCAGCTTAGCGCCGGACAGTCAAGAGACCCAGTACTTC	CASSLAPDSQETQYF
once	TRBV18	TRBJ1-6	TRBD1	TGTGCCAGCTCACCACCGCAGGGGGCGAATTCACCCCTCCACTTT	CASSPPQGANSPLHF
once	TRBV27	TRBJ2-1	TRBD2	TGTGCCAGCAGTTTGGTAGCGGGGGAGGGCAATGAGCAGTTCTTC	CASSLVAGEGNEQFF
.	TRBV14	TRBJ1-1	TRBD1	TGTGCCAGCAGCCAAGAAGAGGTTCAGGGACAGGGGTTAGGGAACACTGAAGCTTTCTTT	CASSQEEVQGQGLGNTEAFF
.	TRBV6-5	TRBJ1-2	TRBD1	TGTGCCAGCAGCCTATCCGGGACAGGGAACTATGGCTACACCTTC	CASSLSGTGNYGYTF
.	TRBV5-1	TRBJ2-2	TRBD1	TGCGCCAGCCGAAACCGGGACAGGGGGCTGGCGGGAACATTTACCGGGGAGCTGTTTTTT	CASRNRDRGLAGTFTGELFF
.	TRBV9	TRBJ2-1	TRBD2	TGTGCCAGCAGCGTCGATCTGGGAAGGGCTAGCGGCTACAATGAGCAGTTCTTC	CASSVDLGRASGYNEQFF
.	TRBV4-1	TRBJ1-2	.	TGCGCCAGCAGCCAAATTCAGTCTAACTATGGCTACACCTTC	CASSQIQSNYGYTF
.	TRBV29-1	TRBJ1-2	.	TGCAGCGTTGACGACAGGAACTATGGCTACACCTTC	CSVDDRNYGYTF
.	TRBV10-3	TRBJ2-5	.	TGTGCCATATCGAGTGGCCAAGAGACCCAGTACTTC	CAISSGQETQYF
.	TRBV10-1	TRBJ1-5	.	TGCGCCAGCAGTGCCAATTTCAATCAGCCCCAGCATTTT	CASSANFNQPQHF
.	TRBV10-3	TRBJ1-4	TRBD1	TGTGCCATCCGAACCGGGACAGGGGATGAAAAACTGTTTTTT	CAIRTGTGDEKLFF
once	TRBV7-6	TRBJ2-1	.	TGTGCCAGCAGCCCCGGGACTTCCGATTCCTACAATGAGCAGTTCTTC	CASSPGTSDSYNEQFF
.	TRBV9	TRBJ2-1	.	TGTGCCAGCAGCGTAGCCCAGGTACCCTACAATGAGCAGTTCTTC	CASSVAQVPYNEQFF
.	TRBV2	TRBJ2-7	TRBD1	TGTGCCAGCTACCAGTTCTTTATTTCCGGGACAGGGGCGGACGAGCAGTACTTC	CASYQFFISGTGADEQYF
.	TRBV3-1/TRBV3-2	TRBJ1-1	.	TGTGCCAGCAGCCGTCGAGCGGGGCAAAACACTGAAGCTTTCTTT	CASSRRAGQNTEAFF
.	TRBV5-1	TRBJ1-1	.	TGCGCCAGCAGCTACCCGAGGGAGGCTCCTGAAGCTTTCTTT	CASSYPREAPEAFF
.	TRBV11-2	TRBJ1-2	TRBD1	TGTGCCAGCAGCCATCCTCCGGGACAGGCCACTACTAACTATGGCTACACCTTC	CASSHPPGQATTNYGYTF